Listed below are T cell receptor beta chains from one sample, sequenced in a study of CD8 T cells in ankylosing spondylitis. TCRdb analysed the 5' RACE reads with MiXCR anew, one entry per CDR3 protein. Among some 220,000 distinct CDR3 sequences, 8.2% were seen once, and the ten largest hold 4.5% to 5%. The specimen sequenced was blood, either unsorted or a sorted T cell fraction (not recorded which). All receptors come from a female donor with ankylosing spondylitis or in good health (not recorded which). CDR3s include the opening cysteine and the closing phenylalanine or tryptophan. The D gene is left open where the match is weak. Clone size is shown for a subset of rows, as once, few, many or a class of expanded clone.

j_call: TRBJ1-2; clone_size: many; v_call: TRBV12-3/TRBV12-4; d_call: -; cdr3_aa: CASSFTVF; cdr3_nt: TGTGCCAGCAGTTTTACCGTCTTC
j_call: TRBJ1-1; clone_size: -; v_call: TRBV7-6; d_call: -; cdr3_aa: CASTLGGGRVNTEAFF; cdr3_nt: TGTGCCAGCACCCTAGGCGGAGGGCGCGTGAACACTGAAGCTTTCTTT
j_call: TRBJ2-7; clone_size: -; v_call: TRBV20-1; d_call: -; cdr3_aa: CSAATGRYEQYF; cdr3_nt: TGCAGTGCAGCGACGGGAAGGTACGAGCAGTACTTC
j_call: TRBJ2-1; clone_size: many; v_call: TRBV4-1; d_call: TRBD2; cdr3_aa: CASSPLGTSHNEQFF; cdr3_nt: TGCGCCAGCAGCCCTTTGGGGACTAGTCATAATGAGCAGTTCTTC
j_call: TRBJ2-1; clone_size: -; v_call: TRBV30; d_call: TRBD2; cdr3_aa: CAWTRPGGRRSEQFF; cdr3_nt: TGTGCCTGGACAAGGCCTGGCGGGAGAAGGAGTGAGCAGTTCTTC
j_call: TRBJ2-2; clone_size: many; v_call: TRBV5-1; d_call: -; cdr3_aa: CASTSASAATGELFF; cdr3_nt: TGCGCCAGCACCTCAGCGTCGGCGGCCACCGGGGAGCTGTTTTTT
j_call: TRBJ1-2; clone_size: many; v_call: TRBV7-2; d_call: -; cdr3_aa: CASSLAQLGYTF; cdr3_nt: TGTGCCAGCAGCTTAGCCCAGCTAGGCTACACCTTC
j_call: TRBJ2-3; clone_size: many; v_call: TRBV2; d_call: TRBD2; cdr3_aa: CASSVAGRNTDTQYF; cdr3_nt: TGTGCCAGCAGTGTAGCGGGTAGGAACACAGATACGCAGTATTTT
j_call: TRBJ1-1; clone_size: many; v_call: TRBV3-1; d_call: -; cdr3_aa: CASSQAWTGNTEAFF; cdr3_nt: TGTGCCAGCAGCCAAGCCTGGACTGGGAACACTGAAGCTTTCTTT
j_call: TRBJ1-1; clone_size: many; v_call: TRBV12-3/TRBV12-4; d_call: TRBD1; cdr3_aa: CASIETGGVGTEAFF; cdr3_nt: TGTGCCAGCATCGAGACAGGGGGCGTAGGCACTGAAGCTTTCTTT
j_call: TRBJ2-1; clone_size: many; v_call: TRBV7-8; d_call: TRBD2; cdr3_aa: CASSLWTSGIFNEQFF; cdr3_nt: TGTGCCAGCAGCTTATGGACTAGCGGGATCTTCAATGAGCAGTTCTTC
j_call: TRBJ2-2; clone_size: many; v_call: TRBV10-3; d_call: -; cdr3_aa: CAISEHGTFANTGELFF; cdr3_nt: TGTGCCATCAGTGAGCATGGTACGTTCGCGAACACCGGGGAGCTGTTTTTT
j_call: TRBJ2-7; clone_size: once; v_call: TRBV6-2/TRBV6-3; d_call: -; cdr3_aa: CASSQSANEQYF; cdr3_nt: TGTGCCAGCAGCCAATCGGCGAACGAGCAGTACTTC
j_call: TRBJ2-7; clone_size: many; v_call: TRBV20-1; d_call: -; cdr3_aa: CSARAPAYEQYF; cdr3_nt: TGCAGTGCTAGGGCCCCCGCCTACGAGCAGTACTTC
j_call: TRBJ2-3; clone_size: many; v_call: TRBV7-2; d_call: -; cdr3_aa: CASSSGTDTQYF; cdr3_nt: TGTGCCAGCAGCTCCGGCACAGATACGCAGTATTTT
j_call: TRBJ2-1; clone_size: many; v_call: TRBV5-5; d_call: TRBD1; cdr3_aa: CASSLGQGPYNEQFF; cdr3_nt: TGTGCCAGCAGCTTAGGACAGGGACCTTACAATGAGCAGTTCTTC
j_call: TRBJ2-6; clone_size: many; v_call: TRBV20-1; d_call: TRBD1; cdr3_aa: CSARQGLDSGANVLTF; cdr3_nt: TGCAGTGCGCGACAGGGGTTAGACTCTGGGGCCAACGTCCTGACTTTC
j_call: TRBJ2-2; clone_size: many; v_call: TRBV5-5; d_call: -; cdr3_aa: CASSLEGGRNTGELFF; cdr3_nt: TGTGCCAGCAGCTTAGAGGGAGGCCGAAACACCGGGGAGCTGTTTTTT
j_call: TRBJ2-1; clone_size: many; v_call: TRBV20-1; d_call: -; cdr3_aa: CSARRSEPSYNEQFF; cdr3_nt: TGCAGTGCTAGGCGCAGTGAACCCTCCTACAATGAGCAGTTCTTC
j_call: TRBJ2-1; clone_size: many; v_call: TRBV12-3/TRBV12-4; d_call: TRBD2; cdr3_aa: CASSFRLSGGGYNEQFF; cdr3_nt: TGTGCCAGCAGTTTTAGGTTGTCTGGGGGGGGTTACAATGAGCAGTTCTTC
j_call: TRBJ1-1; clone_size: many; v_call: TRBV6-1; d_call: -; cdr3_aa: CASRDGQGKQEAFF; cdr3_nt: TGTGCCAGCAGGGACGGGCAGGGGAAACAGGAAGCTTTCTTT
j_call: TRBJ2-1; clone_size: many; v_call: TRBV7-8; d_call: TRBD1; cdr3_aa: CASSLRDRGRDEQFF; cdr3_nt: TGTGCCAGCAGCTTACGAGACAGGGGGCGCGATGAGCAGTTCTTC
j_call: TRBJ2-1; clone_size: -; v_call: TRBV7-2; d_call: -; cdr3_aa: CASSSLQSSYNEQFF; cdr3_nt: TGTGCCAGCAGCTCACTACAATCGAGCTACAATGAGCAGTTCTTC
j_call: TRBJ1-1; clone_size: many; v_call: TRBV20-1; d_call: -; cdr3_aa: CSARDPTTVNTEAFF; cdr3_nt: TGCAGTGCTAGAGATCCCACCACAGTGAACACTGAAGCTTTCTTT
j_call: TRBJ2-6; clone_size: many; v_call: TRBV28; d_call: -; cdr3_aa: CASSFGSSGANVLTF; cdr3_nt: TGTGCCAGCAGTTTTGGGAGCTCTGGGGCCAACGTCCTGACTTTC
j_call: TRBJ2-1; clone_size: many; v_call: TRBV7-2; d_call: TRBD1; cdr3_aa: CASKPRQGFDEQFF; cdr3_nt: TGTGCCAGCAAGCCTCGACAGGGATTCGATGAGCAGTTCTTC
j_call: TRBJ2-3; clone_size: many; v_call: TRBV5-1; d_call: -; cdr3_aa: CASSLDGYRTDTQYF; cdr3_nt: TGCGCCAGCAGCTTGGACGGATACAGAACAGATACGCAGTATTTT
j_call: TRBJ2-3; clone_size: many; v_call: TRBV4-2; d_call: -; cdr3_aa: CASSPSIGDTDTQYF; cdr3_nt: TGTGCCAGCAGCCCAAGCATAGGGGACACAGATACGCAGTATTTT
j_call: TRBJ2-1; clone_size: many; v_call: TRBV20-1; d_call: TRBD2; cdr3_aa: CSARPTGTNNEQFF; cdr3_nt: TGCAGTGCTAGACCAACCGGGACTAACAATGAGCAGTTCTTC
j_call: TRBJ2-1; clone_size: many; v_call: TRBV3-1; d_call: -; cdr3_aa: CASSLSWYEQFF; cdr3_nt: TGTGCCAGCAGCCTCAGTTGGTATGAGCAGTTCTTC
j_call: TRBJ2-7; clone_size: few; v_call: TRBV3-1; d_call: -; cdr3_aa: CACSQSRGGLADYEQYF; cdr3_nt: TGTGCCTGCAGCCAATCCAGGGGCGGGCTAGCGGACTACGAGCAGTACTTC